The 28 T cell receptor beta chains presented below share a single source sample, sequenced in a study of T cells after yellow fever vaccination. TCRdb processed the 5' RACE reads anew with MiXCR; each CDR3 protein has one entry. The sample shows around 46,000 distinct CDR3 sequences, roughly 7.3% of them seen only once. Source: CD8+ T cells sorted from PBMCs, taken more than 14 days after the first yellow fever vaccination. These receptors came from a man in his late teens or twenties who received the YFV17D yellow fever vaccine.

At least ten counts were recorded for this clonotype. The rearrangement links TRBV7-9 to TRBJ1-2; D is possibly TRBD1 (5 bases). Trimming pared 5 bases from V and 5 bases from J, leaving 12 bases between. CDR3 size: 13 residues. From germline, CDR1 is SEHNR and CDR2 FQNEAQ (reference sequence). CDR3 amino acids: CASSETVLYGYTF. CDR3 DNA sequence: TGTGCCAGCAGCGAGACAGTGTTGTATGGCTACACCTTC. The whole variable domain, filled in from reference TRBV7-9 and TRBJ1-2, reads DTGVSQNPRHKITKRGQNVTFRCDPISEHNRLYWYRQTLGQGPEFLTYFQNEAQLEKSRLLSDRFSAERPKGSFSTLEIQRTEQGDSAMYLCASSETVLYGYTFGSGTRLTVV.

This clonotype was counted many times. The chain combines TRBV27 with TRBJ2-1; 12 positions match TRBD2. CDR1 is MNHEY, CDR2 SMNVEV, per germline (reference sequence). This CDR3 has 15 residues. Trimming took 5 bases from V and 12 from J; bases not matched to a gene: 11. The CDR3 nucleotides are TGTGCCAGCAGTACGCGGACTAGCGGGGCCCTCGGGCAGTTCTTC. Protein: CASSTRTSGALGQFF.

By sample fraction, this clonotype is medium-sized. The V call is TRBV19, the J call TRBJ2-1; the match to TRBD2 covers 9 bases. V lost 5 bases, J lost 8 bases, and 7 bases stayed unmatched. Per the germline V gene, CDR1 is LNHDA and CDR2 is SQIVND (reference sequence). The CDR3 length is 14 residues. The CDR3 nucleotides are TGTGCCAGTAGTTCGCGGGGGGGCCATGATGAGCAGTTCTTC. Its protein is CASSSRGGHDEQFF. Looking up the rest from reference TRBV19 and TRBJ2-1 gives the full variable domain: DGGITQSPKYLFRKEGQNVTLSCEQNLNHDAMYWYRQDPGQGLRLIYYSQIVNDFQKGDIAEGYSVSREKKESFPLTVTSAQKNPTAFYLCASSSRGGHDEQFFGPGTRLTVL.

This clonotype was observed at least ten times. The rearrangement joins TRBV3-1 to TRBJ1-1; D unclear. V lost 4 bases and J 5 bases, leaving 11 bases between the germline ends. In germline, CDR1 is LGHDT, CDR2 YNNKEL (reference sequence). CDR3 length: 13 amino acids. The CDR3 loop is CASSPTLGTEAFF. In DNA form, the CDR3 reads TGTGCCAGCAGCCCGACGCTGGGGACTGAAGCTTTCTTT. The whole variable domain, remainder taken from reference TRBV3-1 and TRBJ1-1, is DTAVSQTPKYLVTQMGNDKSIKCEQNLGHDTMYWYKQDSKKFLKIMFSYNNKELIINETVPNRFSPKSPDKAHLNLHINSLELGDSAVYFCASSPTLGTEAFFGQGTRLTVV.

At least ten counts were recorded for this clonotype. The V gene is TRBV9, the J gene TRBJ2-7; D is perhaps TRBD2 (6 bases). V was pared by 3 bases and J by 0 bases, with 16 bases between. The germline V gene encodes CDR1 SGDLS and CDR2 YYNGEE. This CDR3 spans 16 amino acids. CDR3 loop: CASSGGAGSSSYEQYF. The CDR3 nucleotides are TGTGCCAGCAGCGGAGGGGCGGGGTCGAGCTCCTACGAGCAGTACTTC.

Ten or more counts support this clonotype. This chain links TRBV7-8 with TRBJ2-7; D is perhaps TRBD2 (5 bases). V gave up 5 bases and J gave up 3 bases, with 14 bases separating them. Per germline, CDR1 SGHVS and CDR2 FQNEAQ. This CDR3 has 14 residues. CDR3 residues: CASSLRRTFYEQYV. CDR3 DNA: TGTGCCAGCAGCCTTAGGAGGACTTTCTACGAGCAGTACGTC.

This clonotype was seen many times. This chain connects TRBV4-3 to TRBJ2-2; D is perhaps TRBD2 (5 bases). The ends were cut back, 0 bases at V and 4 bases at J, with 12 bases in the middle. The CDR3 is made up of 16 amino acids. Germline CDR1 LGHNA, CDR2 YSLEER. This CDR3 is CASSQEVFGITGELFF. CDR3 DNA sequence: TGCGCCAGCAGCCAAGAAGTTTTCGGGATCACCGGGGAGCTGTTTTTT.

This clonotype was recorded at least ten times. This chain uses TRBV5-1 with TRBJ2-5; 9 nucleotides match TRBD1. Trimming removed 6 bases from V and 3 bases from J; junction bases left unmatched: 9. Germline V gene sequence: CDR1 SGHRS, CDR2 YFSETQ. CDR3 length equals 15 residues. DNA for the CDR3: TGCGCCAGCAACTATCCGGGACAGGGCGAAGAGACCCAGTACTTC. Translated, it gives CASNYPGQGEETQYF.

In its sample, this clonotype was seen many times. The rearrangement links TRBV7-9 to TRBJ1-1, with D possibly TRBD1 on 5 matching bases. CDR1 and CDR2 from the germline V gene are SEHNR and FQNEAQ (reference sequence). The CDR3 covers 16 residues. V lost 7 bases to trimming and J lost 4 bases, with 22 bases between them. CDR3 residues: CASTRGGIDLGTEAFF. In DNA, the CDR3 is TGTGCCAGCACCCGGGGGGGGATAGATCTAGGCACTGAAGCTTTCTTT.

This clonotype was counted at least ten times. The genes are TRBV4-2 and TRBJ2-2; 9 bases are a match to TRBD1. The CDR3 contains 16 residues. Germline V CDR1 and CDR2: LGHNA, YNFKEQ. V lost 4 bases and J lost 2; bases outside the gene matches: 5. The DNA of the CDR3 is TGTGCCAGCAGCCGAGCGACAGGGGGTAACACCGGGGAGCTGTTTTTT. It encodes CASSRATGGNTGELFF.

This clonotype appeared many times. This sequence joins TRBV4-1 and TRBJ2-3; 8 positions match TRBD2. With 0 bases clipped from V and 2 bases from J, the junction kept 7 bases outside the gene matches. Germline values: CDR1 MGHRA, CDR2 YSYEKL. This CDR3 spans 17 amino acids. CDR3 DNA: TGCGCCAGCAGCCAAGACGGGGCGGGGGGTCTCACAGATACGCAGTATTTT. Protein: CASSQDGAGGLTDTQYF.

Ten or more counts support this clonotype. The CDR3 sequence is CSASLAASSYEQYF. In DNA form, the CDR3 reads TGCAGTGCTAGTCTGGCAGCTAGCTCCTACGAGCAGTACTTC. V gene TRBV20-1 combines with J gene TRBJ2-7; D call uncertain. CDR3 size: 14 residues. Trimming took off 3 bases at V and 0 bases at J, with 12 bases between the two ends. Looked up from germline, CDR1 is DFQATT and CDR2 is SNEGSKA (reference sequence).

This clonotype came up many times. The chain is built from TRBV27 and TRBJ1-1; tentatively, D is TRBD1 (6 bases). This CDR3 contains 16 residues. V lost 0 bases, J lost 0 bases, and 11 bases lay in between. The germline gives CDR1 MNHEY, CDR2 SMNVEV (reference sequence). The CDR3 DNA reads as TGTGCCAGCAGTTTATCAGGGGGGCGGGTGAACACTGAAGCTTTCTTT. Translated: CASSLSGGRVNTEAFF.

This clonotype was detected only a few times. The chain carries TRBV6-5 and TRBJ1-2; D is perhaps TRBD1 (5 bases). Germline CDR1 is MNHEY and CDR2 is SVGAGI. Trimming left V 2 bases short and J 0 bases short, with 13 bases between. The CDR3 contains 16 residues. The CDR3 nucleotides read TGTGCCAGCAGTTACATCCGGGACGGTACTAACTATGGCTACACCTTC. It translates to CASSYIRDGTNYGYTF.

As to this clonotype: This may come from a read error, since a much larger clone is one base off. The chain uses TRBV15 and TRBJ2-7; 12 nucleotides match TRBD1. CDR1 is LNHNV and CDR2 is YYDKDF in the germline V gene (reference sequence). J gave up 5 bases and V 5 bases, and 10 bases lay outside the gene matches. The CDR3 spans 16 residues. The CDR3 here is CATSGGQGALFNEQYF. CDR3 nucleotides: TGTGCCACCAGCGGGGGACAGGGGGCTTTATTCAACGAGCAGTACTTC.

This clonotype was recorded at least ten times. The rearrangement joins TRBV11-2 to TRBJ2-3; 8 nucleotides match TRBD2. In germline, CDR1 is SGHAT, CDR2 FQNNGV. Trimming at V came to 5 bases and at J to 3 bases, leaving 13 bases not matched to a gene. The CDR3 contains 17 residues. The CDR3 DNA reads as TGTGCCAGCAGCAAGGGGGTACTAGCGGCTCAAACAGATACGCAGTATTTT. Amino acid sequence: CASSKGVLAAQTDTQYF.

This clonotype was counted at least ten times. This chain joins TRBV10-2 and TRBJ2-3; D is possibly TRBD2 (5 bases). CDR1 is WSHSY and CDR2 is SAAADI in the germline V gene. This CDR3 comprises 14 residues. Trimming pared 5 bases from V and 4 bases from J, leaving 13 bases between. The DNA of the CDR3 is TGCGCCAGCAGTACGAGGGCAATGGCAGATACGCAGTATTTT. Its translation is CASSTRAMADTQYF.

The CDR3 nucleotides are TGTGCCAGCGGGCGAGGGGGGGTATTTGGCTACACCTTC. This translates into CASGRGGVFGYTF. V and J are TRBV7-2 and TRBJ1-2; D perhaps matches TRBD1 (6 bases). The CDR3 covers 13 residues. CDR1 SGHTA and CDR2 FQGNSA come from the germline V gene. Trimming pared 8 bases from V and 7 bases from J, leaving 17 bases between.

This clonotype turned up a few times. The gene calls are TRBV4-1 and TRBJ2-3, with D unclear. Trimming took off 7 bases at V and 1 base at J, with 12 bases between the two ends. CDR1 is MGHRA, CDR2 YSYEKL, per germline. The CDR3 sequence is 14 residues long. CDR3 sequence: CASTDPTGTDTQYF. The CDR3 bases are TGCGCCAGCACGGACCCCACTGGCACAGATACGCAGTATTTT.

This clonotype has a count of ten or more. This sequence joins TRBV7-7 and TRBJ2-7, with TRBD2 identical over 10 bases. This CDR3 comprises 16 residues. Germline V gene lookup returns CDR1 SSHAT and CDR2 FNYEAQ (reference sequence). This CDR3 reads CATRVAGGTVSYEQYV. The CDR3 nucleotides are TGTGCTACGAGGGTAGCGGGGGGAACCGTCTCCTACGAGCAGTACGTC.

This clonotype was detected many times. CDR3 DNA sequence: TGTGCCAGCAGCTTAGTCGGGGGGGCAACAGATACGCAGTATTTT. Its translation: CASSLVGGATDTQYF. The genes are TRBV5-4 and TRBJ2-3, with 8 nucleotides matching TRBD2. J was trimmed by 3 bases and V by 2 bases; bases with no gene match: 5. The germline V gene encodes CDR1 SGHNT and CDR2 YYREEE (reference sequence). The CDR3 is 15 residues long. Variable domain in full (rest from reference TRBV5-4 and TRBJ2-3): ETGVTQSPTHLIKTRGQQVTLRCSSQSGHNTVSWYQQALGQGPQFIFQYYREEENGRGNFPPRFSGLQFPNYSSELNVNALELDDSALYLCASSLVGGATDTQYFGPGTRLTVL.

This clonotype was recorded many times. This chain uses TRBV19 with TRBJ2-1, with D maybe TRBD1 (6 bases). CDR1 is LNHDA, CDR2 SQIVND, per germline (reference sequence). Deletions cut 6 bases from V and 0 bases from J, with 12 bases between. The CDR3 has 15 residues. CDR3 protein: CASRLTGTSYNEQFF. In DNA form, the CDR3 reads TGTGCCAGTAGACTAACAGGGACCTCCTACAATGAGCAGTTCTTC.

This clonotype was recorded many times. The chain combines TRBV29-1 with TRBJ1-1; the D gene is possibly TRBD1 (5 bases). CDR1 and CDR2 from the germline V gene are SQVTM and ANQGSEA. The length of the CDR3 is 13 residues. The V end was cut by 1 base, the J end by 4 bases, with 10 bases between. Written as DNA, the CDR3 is TGCAGCGTTGAAGGACAGCCGACCACTGAAGCTTTCTTT. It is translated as CSVEGQPTTEAFF. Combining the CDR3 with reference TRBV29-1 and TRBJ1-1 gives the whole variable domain SAVISQKPSRDICQRGTSLTIQCQVDSQVTMMFWYRQQPGQSLTLIATANQGSEATYESGFVIDKFPISRPNLTFSTLTVSNMSPEDSSIYLCSVEGQPTTEAFFGQGTRLTVV.

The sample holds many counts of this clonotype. This CDR3 reads CASSPGNEQFF. The CDR3 DNA sequence: TGTGCCAGCAGCCCGGGGAATGAGCAGTTCTTC. The chain employs TRBV12-3 or TRBV12-4 and TRBJ2-1, with D possibly being TRBD2 (5 bases). CDR3 length: 11 residues. Trimming stripped 6 bases from V and 7 bases from J, with 7 bases between.

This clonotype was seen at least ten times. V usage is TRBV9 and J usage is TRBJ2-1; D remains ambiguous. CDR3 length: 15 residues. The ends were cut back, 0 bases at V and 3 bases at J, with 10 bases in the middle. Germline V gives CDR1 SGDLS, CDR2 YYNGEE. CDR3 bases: TGTGCCAGCAGCGTAGGCGGCGCGATCTACAATGAGCAGTTCTTC. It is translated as CASSVGGAIYNEQFF.

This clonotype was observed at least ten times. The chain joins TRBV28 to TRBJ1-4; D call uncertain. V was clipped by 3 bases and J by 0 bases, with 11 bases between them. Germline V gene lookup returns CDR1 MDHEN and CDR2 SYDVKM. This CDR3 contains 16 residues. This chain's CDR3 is CASSFGLVATNEKLFF. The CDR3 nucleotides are TGTGCCAGCAGTTTCGGTCTAGTTGCAACTAATGAAAAACTGTTTTTT.

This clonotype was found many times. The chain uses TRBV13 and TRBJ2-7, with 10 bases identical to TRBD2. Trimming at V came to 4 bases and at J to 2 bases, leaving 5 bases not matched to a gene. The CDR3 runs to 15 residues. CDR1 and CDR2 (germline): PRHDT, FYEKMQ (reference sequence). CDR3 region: CASSYGSGGTYEQYF. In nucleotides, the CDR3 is TGTGCCAGCAGCTATGGTAGCGGGGGGACCTACGAGCAGTACTTC.

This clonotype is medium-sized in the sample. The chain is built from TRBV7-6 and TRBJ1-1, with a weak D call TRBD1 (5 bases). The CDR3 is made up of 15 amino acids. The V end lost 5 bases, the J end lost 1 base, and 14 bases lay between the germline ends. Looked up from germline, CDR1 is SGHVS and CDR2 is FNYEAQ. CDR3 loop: CASSLPPTANTEAFF. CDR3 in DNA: TGTGCCAGCAGCCTACCCCCGACAGCGAACACTGAAGCTTTCTTT. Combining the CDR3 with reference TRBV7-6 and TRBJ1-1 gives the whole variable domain GAGVSQSPRYKVTKRGQDVALRCDPISGHVSLYWYRQALGQGPEFLTYFNYEAQQDKSGLPNDRFSAERPEGSISTLTIQRTEQRDSAMYRCASSLPPTANTEAFFGQGTRLTVV.